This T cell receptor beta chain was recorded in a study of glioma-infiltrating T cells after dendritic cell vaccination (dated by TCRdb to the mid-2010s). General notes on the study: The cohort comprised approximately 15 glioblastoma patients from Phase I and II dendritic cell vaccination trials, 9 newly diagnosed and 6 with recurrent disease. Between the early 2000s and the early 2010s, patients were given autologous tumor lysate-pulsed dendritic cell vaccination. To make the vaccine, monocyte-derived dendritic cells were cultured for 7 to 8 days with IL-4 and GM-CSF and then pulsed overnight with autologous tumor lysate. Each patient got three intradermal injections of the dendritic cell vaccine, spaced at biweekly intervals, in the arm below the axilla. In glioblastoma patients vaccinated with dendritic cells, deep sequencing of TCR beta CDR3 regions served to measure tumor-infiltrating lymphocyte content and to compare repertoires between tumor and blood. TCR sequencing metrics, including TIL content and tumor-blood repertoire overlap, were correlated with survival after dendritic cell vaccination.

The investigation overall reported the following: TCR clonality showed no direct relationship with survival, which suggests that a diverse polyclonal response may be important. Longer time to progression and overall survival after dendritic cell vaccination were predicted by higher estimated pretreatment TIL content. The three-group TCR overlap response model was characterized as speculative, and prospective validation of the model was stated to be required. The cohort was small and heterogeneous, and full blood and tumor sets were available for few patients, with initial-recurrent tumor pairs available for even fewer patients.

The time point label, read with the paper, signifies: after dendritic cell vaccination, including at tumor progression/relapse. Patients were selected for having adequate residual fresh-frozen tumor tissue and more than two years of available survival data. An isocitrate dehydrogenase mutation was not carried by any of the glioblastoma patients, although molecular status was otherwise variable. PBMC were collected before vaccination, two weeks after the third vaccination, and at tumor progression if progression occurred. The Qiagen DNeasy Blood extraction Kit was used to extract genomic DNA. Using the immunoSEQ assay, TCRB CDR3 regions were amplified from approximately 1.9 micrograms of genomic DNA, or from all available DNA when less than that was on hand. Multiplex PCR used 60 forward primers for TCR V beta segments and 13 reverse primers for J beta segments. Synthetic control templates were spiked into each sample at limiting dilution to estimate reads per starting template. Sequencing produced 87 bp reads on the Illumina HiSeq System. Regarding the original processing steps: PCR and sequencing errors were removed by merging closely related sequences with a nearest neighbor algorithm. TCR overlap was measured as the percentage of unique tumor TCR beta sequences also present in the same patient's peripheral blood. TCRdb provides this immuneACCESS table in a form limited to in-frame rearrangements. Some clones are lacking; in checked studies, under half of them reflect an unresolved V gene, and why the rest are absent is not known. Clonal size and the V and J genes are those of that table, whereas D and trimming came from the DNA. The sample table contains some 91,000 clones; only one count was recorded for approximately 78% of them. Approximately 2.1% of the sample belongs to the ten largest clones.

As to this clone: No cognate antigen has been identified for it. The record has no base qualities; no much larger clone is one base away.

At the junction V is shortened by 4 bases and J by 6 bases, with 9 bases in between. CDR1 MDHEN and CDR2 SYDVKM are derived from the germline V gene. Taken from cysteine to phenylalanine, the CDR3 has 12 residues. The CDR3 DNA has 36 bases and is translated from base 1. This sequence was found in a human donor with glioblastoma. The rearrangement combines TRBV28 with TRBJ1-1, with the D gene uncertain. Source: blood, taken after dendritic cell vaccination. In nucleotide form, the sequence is TGTGCCAGCAGTTCGAGGGCGGCTGAAGCTTTCTTT. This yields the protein CASSSRAAEAFF.